This T cell receptor (beta chain) originates from a study of blood T cell repertoires in COVID-19. Across the whole study: Sources were T cells, B-cell-depleted T cells, or PBMCs; the material itself was cDNA or gDNA.

TCRdb's copy holds only in-frame clones and misses some; the assay was immunoSEQ multiplex PCR. The sample holds under 200,000 clones, roughly 87% seen once. This sequence originates from a woman aged 55-70 years who had recovered from COVID-19. Sequencing used peripheral blood.

The CDR3 coding sequence is TGTGCCAGCACCCCTAGAGGGATAGGCGAGACCCAGTACTTC. This gives the protein CASTPRGIGETQYF. The chain combines TRBV28 with TRBJ2-5; possibly TRBD2 for D (5 bases). CDR3 length: 14 amino acids. Germline V gene sequence: CDR1 MDHEN, CDR2 SYDVKM. V gave up 7 bases and J gave up 5 bases, with 17 bases separating them.